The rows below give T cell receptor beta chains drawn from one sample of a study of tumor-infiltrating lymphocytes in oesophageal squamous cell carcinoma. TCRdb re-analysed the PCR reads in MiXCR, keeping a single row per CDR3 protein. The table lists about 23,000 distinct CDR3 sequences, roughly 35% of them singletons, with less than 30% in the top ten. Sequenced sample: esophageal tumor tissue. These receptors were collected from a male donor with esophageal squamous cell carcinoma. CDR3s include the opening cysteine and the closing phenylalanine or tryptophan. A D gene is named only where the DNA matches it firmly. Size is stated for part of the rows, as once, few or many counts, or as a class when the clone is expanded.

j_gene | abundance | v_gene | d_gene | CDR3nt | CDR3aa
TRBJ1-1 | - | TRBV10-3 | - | TGTGCCATAGGAGGGGACACTGAAGCTTTCTTT | CAIGGDTEAFF
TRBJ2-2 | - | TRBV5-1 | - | TGCGCCAGCGGGGACCTACTTAACACCGGGGAGCTGTTTTTT | CASGDLLNTGELFF
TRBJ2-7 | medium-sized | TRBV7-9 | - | TGTGCCAGCAGCTTCAACGAGGGATACTACGAGCAGTACTTC | CASSFNEGYYEQYF
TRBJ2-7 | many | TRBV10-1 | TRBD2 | TGCGCCAGCCCGGGACTAGCGGACTCCTACGAGCAGTACTTC | CASPGLADSYEQYF
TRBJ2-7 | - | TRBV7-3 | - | TGTGCCAGCAGCTTAGGGGTAGAGTACGAGCAGTACTTC | CASSLGVEYEQYF
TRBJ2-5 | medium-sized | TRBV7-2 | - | TGTGCCAGCAGCACCGGACCAGTCGGGGAGACCCAGTACTTC | CASSTGPVGETQYF
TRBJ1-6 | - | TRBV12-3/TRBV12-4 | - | TGTGCCAGCAGAGAGGGGACATCTAATTCACCCCTCCACTTT | CASREGTSNSPLHF
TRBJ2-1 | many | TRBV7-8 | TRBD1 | TGTGCCAGCAGCTTAGGCTGGGGACAGGGATACAATGAGCAGTTCTTC | CASSLGWGQGYNEQFF
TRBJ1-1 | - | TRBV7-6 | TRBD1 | TGTGCCAGCAGGCCAAGACAGGGAGGCGACACTGAAGCTTTCTTT | CASRPRQGGDTEAFF
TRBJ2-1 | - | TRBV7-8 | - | TGTGCCAGCAACCGACTGGACTCCCGAGATGAGCAGTTCTTC | CASNRLDSRDEQFF
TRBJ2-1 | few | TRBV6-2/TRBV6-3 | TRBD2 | TGTGCCAGCAGTTACGGGGGGGTGCTCTACAATGAGCAGTTCTTC | CASSYGGVLYNEQFF
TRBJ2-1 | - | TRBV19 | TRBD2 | TGTGCCACCCGACTACAGGGACTAGCGGGAGGGGGTGAGCAGTGCTTC | CATRLQGLAGGGEQCF
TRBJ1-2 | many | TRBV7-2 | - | TGTGCCAGCAGCTTCGCCAGGTCCGGCTACACCTTC | CASSFARSGYTF
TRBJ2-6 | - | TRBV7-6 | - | TGTGCCAGCAGCTTAGGCCACTCTGGGGCCAACGTCCTGACTTTC | CASSLGHSGANVLTF
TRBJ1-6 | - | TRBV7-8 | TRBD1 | TGTGCCAGCAGCTCGACAGGGGGGTATGAGTCCTATAATTCACCCCTCCACTTT | CASSSTGGYESYNSPLHF
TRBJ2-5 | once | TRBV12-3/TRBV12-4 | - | TGTGCCAGCAGTTTGCGGGGCGCGGAGACCCAGTACTTC | CASSLRGAETQYF
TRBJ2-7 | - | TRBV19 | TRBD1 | TGTGCCAGTAGGAGGGGGCCTTCCCACGAGCAGTACTTC | CASRRGPSHEQYF
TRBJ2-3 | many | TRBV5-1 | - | TGCGCCAGCAGCTTGGTCCCAGCAGATACGCAGTATTTT | CASSLVPADTQYF